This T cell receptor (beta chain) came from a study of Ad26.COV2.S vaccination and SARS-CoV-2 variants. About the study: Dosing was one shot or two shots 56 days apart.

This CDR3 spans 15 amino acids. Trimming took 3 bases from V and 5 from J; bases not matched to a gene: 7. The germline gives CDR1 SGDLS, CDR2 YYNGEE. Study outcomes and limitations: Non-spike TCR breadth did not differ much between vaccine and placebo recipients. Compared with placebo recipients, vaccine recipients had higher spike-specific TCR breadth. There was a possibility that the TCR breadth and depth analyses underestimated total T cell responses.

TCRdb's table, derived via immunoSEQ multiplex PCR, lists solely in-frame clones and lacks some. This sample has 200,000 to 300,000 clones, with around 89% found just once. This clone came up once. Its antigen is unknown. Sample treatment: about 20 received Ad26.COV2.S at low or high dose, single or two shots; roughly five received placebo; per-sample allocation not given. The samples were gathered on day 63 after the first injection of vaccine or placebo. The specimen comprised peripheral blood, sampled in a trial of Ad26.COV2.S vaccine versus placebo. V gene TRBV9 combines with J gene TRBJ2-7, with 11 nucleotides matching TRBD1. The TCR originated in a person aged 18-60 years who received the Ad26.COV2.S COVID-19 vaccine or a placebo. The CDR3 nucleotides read TGTGCCAGCAGCGGATACGGGACAGGGGGTGACGAGCAGTACTTC. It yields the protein CASSGYGTGGDEQYF. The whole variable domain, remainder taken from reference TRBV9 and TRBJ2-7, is DSGVTQTPKHLITATGQRVTLRCSPRSGDLSVYWYQQSLDQGLQFLIQYYNGEERAKGNILERFSAQQFPDLHSELNLSSLELGDSALYFCASSGYGTGGDEQYFGPGTRLTVT.